This entry lists 3 T cell receptor beta chains sequenced from one sample in a study of neurological immune-mediated disorders. Time point specified: technical triplicate 2. TCRdb called the 5' RACE reads again in MiXCR, with one record for every CDR3 protein. The sample records more than 30,000 distinct CDR3 sequences, about an eighth being singletons. What was sequenced was CD4+ T cells from blood. The receptors were sampled from a female donor with HTLV-1-associated myelopathy (HAM/TSP).

This clonotype was seen repeatedly, ten times or more. V and J are TRBV28 and TRBJ2-2, with D hard to call. CDR3 size: 13 residues. V was pared by 3 bases and J by 5 bases, with 7 bases between. Germline assignment: CDR1 MDHEN and CDR2 SYDVKM. The DNA of the CDR3 is TGTGCCAGCAGTTTCCCCCCGACCGGGGAGCTGTTTTTT. This sequence encodes CASSFPPTGELFF.

This clonotype showed up many times. The chain uses TRBV9 and TRBJ1-1, with D hard to call. V dropped 4 bases and J dropped 3 bases, with 10 bases sitting between them. This CDR3 contains 13 residues. Germline V gene data show CDR1 as SGDLS and CDR2 as YYNGEE. The DNA for the CDR3 is TGTGCCAGCAGCCTCCCCGGGGACACTGAAGCTTTCTTT. It is translated as CASSLPGDTEAFF.

This clonotype came up many times. One end of the junction fails to match germline, which may point to a read error. The V and J genes are TRBV7-9 and TRBJ2-3; 8 bases map to TRBD2. This CDR3 has 15 residues. Germline V lookup: CDR1 SEHNR, CDR2 FQNEAQ (reference sequence). Written as DNA, the CDR3 is TGTGCCAGCAGTTTAGATGAACGGGAGGGACATACGCAGTATTTT. It is translated as CASSLDEREGHTQYF. The variable domain in full, with the rest retrieved from reference TRBV7-9 and TRBJ2-3, is DTGVSQNPRHKITKRGQNVTFRCDPISEHNRLYWYRQTLGQGPEFLTYFQNEAQLEKSRLLSDRFSAERPKGSFSTLEIQRTEQGDSAMYLCASSLDEREGHTQYFGPGTRLTVL.